This TCR beta chain was sequenced during a study of blood T cell repertoires in COVID-19. Study as a whole: The study drew acute and convalescent COVID-19 samples from the United States, Italy and Spain. PBMCs, B-cell-depleted T cells, or T cells provided the cDNA or gDNA that made up the material.

This clone was observed a few times. CDR3 size: 15 residues. The V segment lost 3 bases and the J segment 6 bases; nucleotides outside the gene matches: 6. Germline CDR1 WSHSY, CDR2 SAAADI. Original processing notes: Using reference gene primer amplification, nucleated cell counts were estimated. Sequenced by immunoSEQ multiplex PCR; TCRdb stores in-frame clones only, minus some. Clonal size and the V and J genes are those of that table, whereas D and trimming came from the DNA. This table has some 240,000 clones, around 80% appearing once. The TCR was taken from an older woman with acute or convalescent COVID-19. The sample taken for sequencing was peripheral blood. The chain couples TRBV10-2 to TRBJ2-1; 9 bases map to TRBD1. The CDR3 loop is CASSDGQGIFNEQFF. CDR3 nucleotides: TGCGCCAGCAGTGACGGACAGGGGATCTTCAATGAGCAGTTCTTC.